Listed below are T cell receptor beta chains from one sample, sequenced in a study of beta chain features in type 1 diabetes. TCRdb keeps only in-frame clones here, not all; method: immunoSEQ multiplex PCR. The table records 250,000 to 350,000 clones, more than 9.5% of them present only once. Sequenced input: naive CD4+ T cells from blood. These receptors all come from a woman between 25 and 40 years old in good health. Both conserved end residues are part of each CDR3. Fields, in order: V gene, clone size, D gene, J gene, CDR3 DNA, CDR3 protein. A D gene is named only where the DNA matches it firmly. Some rows have no size entry. The others give once, few or many, or a class for an expanded clone.

TRBV9	.	.	TRBJ2-6	TGTGCCAGCAGCGTAGTCCCTGAAGAGGGATCTGGGGCCAACGTCCTGACTTTC	CASSVVPEEGSGANVLTF
TRBV7-9	.	.	TRBJ2-7	TGTGCCAGCACAGGGATTCGAGTCAACGAGCAGTACTTC	CASTGIRVNEQYF
TRBV30	few	TRBD1	TRBJ1-2	TGTGCCTGGAGTACTGGTGCAGGGGGCGGCTACACCTTC	CAWSTGAGGGYTF
TRBV13	.	.	TRBJ2-3	TGTGCCAGCCAAAGGGGATGGGTGGATACGCAGTATTTT	CASQRGWVDTQYF
TRBV7-9	few	TRBD1	TRBJ1-1	TGTGCCAGCAGCCGTACAGGGGTTAGGGCTGAAGCTTTCTTT	CASSRTGVRAEAFF
TRBV2	.	TRBD2	TRBJ2-1	TGTGCCAGCAGTGAGACCCCACTAGCGGGAAGCTACAATGAGCAGTTCTTC	CASSETPLAGSYNEQFF
TRBV28	.	TRBD1	TRBJ1-2	TGTGCCAGCAGTTTCCAGGACAGGGCGTTAGGCTACACCTTC	CASSFQDRALGYTF
TRBV7-3	once	.	TRBJ2-1	TGTGCCAGCAGCTTGTCAGGGATAAATGAGCAGTTCTTC	CASSLSGINEQFF
TRBV19	few	TRBD2	TRBJ2-1	TGTGCCAGCCGACTAGCGGGAGTTGGGGAGCAGTTCTTC	CASRLAGVGEQFF
TRBV19	.	TRBD1	TRBJ2-6	TGTGCCAGCGCGGACAGGGCAGGGGCCAACGTCCTGACTTTC	CASADRAGANVLTF
TRBV5-4	.	TRBD2	TRBJ2-3	TGTGCCAGCAGCTGGACTAGCGGAACAGATACGCAGTATTTT	CASSWTSGTDTQYF
TRBV30	.	.	TRBJ1-2	TGTGCCTGGTCGCCAGGGAACTATGGCTACACCTTC	CAWSPGNYGYTF
TRBV20-1	few	.	TRBJ2-1	TGCAGTGCTAGATTTCAAAAGCAGTTCTTC	CSARFQKQFF
TRBV29-1	few	.	TRBJ2-1	TGCAGCGTGGCCCCGGGTGAGCAGTTCTTC	CSVAPGEQFF
TRBV6-5	.	TRBD1	TRBJ2-7	TGTGCCAGCACCGGAGGCGGACAGGGGGACTACGAGCAGTACTTC	CASTGGGQGDYEQYF